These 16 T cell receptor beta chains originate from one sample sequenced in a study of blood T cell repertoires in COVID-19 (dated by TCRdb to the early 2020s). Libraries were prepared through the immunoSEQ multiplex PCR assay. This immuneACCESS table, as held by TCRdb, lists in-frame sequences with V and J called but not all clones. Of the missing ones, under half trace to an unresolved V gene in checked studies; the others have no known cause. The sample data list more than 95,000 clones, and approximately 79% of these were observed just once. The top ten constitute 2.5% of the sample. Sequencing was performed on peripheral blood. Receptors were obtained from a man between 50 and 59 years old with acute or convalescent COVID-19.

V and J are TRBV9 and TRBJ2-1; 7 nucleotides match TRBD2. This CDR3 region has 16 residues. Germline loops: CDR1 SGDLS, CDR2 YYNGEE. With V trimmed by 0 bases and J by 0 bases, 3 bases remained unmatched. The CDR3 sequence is CASSVEGGSSYNEQFF. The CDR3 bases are TGTGCCAGCAGCGTAGAGGGCGGGAGCTCCTACAATGAGCAGTTCTTC.

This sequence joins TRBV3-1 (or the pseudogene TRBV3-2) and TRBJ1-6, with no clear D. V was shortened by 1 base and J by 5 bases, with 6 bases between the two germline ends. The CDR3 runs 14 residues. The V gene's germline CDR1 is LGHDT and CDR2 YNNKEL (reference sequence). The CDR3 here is CASSQVQDNSPLHF. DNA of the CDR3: TGTGCCAGCAGCCAAGTCCAGGATAATTCACCCCTCCACTTT.

CDR3 sequence reads: CASSWRGGADTQYF. The CDR3 DNA reads as TGTGCCAGCAGCTGGAGGGGGGGGGCAGATACGCAGTATTTT. This chain uses TRBV7-9 with TRBJ2-3, with TRBD2 as a possible D gene (7 bases). The ends were cut back, 4 bases at V and 4 bases at J, with 12 bases in the middle. The CDR3 covers 14 residues. Per germline, CDR1 SEHNR and CDR2 FQNEAQ (reference sequence).

This chain's CDR3 is CASSKITGTFGNTEAFF. The CDR3, as DNA: TGTGCCAGCAGTAAAATAACCGGGACTTTTGGGAACACTGAAGCTTTCTTT. The chain is built from TRBV13 and TRBJ1-1; perhaps TRBD1 as D (5 bases). There are 17 residues in the CDR3. V was cut by 6 bases and J by 1 base, with 21 bases left in between. Germline CDR1 and CDR2: PRHDT and FYEKMQ (reference sequence).

The CDR3 loop is CASSWGQGRAYEQYF. DNA of the CDR3: TGCGCCAGCAGCTGGGGACAGGGGCGCGCCTACGAGCAGTACTTC. The genes are TRBV5-1 and TRBJ2-7, with 10 bases that match TRBD1. J lost 2 bases, V lost 3 bases, and 5 bases had no gene match. Germline V CDR1 and CDR2: SGHRS, YFSETQ. This CDR3 contains 15 residues.

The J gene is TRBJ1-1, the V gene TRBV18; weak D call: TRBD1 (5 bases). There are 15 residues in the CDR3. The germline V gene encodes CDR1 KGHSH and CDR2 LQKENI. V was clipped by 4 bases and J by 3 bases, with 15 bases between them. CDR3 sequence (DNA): TGTGCCAGCTCACAGGGGAACAGGCGTGACACTGAAGCTTTCTTT. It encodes CASSQGNRRDTEAFF.

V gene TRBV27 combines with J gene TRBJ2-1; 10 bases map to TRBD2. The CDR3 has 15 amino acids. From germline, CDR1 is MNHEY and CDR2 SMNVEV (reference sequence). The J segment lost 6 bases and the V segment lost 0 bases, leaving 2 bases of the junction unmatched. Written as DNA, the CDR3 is TGTGCCAGCAGTTTATCCCGGACTAGCGGCAATGAGCAGTTCTTC. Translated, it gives CASSLSRTSGNEQFF.

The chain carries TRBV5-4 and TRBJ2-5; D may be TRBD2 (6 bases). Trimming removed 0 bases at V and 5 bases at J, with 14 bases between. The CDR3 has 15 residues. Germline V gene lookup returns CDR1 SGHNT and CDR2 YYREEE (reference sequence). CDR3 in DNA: TGTGCCAGCAGCTTGGTCCCGGGAGCCGATGAGACCCAGTACTTC. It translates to CASSLVPGADETQYF.

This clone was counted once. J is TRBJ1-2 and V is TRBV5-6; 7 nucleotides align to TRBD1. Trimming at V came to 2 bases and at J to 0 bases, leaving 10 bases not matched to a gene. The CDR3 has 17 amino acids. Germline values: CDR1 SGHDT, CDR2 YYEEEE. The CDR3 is CASSFGTGTVSNYGYTF. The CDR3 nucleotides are TGTGCCAGCAGCTTTGGGACCGGGACAGTATCTAACTATGGCTACACCTTC.

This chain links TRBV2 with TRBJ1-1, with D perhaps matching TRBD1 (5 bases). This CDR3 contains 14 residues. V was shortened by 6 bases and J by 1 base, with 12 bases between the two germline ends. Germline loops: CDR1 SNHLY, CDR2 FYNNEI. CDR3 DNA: TGTGCCAGCAGCCCAGGGTGGGGGAACACTGAAGCTTTCTTT. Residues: CASSPGWGNTEAFF.

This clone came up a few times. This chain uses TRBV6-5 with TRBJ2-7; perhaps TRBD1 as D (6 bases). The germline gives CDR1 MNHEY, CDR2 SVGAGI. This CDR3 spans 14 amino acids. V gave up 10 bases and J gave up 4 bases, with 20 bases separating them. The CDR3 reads CATLLRTALYEQYF. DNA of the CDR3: TGTGCCACGCTTCTGCGGACAGCGTTGTACGAGCAGTACTTC.

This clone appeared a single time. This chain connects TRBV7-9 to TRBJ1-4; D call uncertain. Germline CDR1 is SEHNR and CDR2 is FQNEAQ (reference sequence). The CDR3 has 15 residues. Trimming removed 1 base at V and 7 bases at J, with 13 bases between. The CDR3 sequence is CASSLVLQYGEKLFF. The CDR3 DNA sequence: TGTGCCAGCAGCTTAGTTTTACAGTATGGTGAAAAACTGTTTTTT.

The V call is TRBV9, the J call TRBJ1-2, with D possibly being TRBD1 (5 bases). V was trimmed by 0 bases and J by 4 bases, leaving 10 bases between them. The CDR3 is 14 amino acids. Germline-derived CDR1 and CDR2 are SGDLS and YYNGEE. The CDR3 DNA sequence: TGTGCCAGCAGCGTAGCCGGGGGAATCTATGGCTACACCTTC. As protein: CASSVAGGIYGYTF. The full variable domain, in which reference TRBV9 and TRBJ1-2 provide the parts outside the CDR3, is DSGVTQTPKHLITATGQRVTLRCSPRSGDLSVYWYQQSLDQGLQFLIQYYNGEERAKGNILERFSAQQFPDLHSELNLSSLELGDSALYFCASSVAGGIYGYTFGSGTRLTVV.

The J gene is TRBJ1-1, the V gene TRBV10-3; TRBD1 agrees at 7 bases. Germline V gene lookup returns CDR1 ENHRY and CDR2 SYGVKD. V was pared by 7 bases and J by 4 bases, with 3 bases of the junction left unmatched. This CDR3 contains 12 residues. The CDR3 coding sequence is TGTGCCATCAATTCAGGGGGCACTGAAGCTTTCTTT. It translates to CAINSGGTEAFF.

The CDR3 nucleotides are TGTGCCAGCAGCTTACGACTAGCGGGAGGGGATGAGCAGTTCTTC. Translated: CASSLRLAGGDEQFF. The chain combines TRBV13 with TRBJ2-1, with 14 bases fitting TRBD2. Germline V gene data show CDR1 as PRHDT and CDR2 as FYEKMQ (reference sequence). This CDR3 is 15 amino acids long. After removal of 2 bases from V and 8 bases from J, the junction contained 2 bases not matched to a gene.

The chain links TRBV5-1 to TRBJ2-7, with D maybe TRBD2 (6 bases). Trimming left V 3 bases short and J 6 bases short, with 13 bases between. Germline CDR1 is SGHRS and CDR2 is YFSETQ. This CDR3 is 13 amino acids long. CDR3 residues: CASSSGMEGEQYF. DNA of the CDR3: TGCGCCAGCAGCTCCGGGATGGAGGGCGAGCAGTACTTC.